This is a list of T cell receptor beta chains from one sample in a study of T-cell reconstitution after alpha-beta-depleted transplantation in children. One entry per CDR3 protein results from TCRdb running MiXCR on the PCR reads. This sample has roughly 590,000 distinct CDR3 sequences, with roughly 15% found just once. Sequencing was performed on PBMCs from the stem cell graft donor, taken from the stem cell graft. The receptors derive from a human donor who donated a stem cell graft to a child with acute myeloid leukemia. Each CDR3 is given with its conserved first and last residue. D genes are given only for firm matches. Some rows have no size entry. The others give once, few or many, or a class for an expanded clone.

abundance	d_gene	v_gene	j_gene	CDR3nt	CDR3aa
-	-	TRBV7-9	TRBJ2-2	TGTGCCAGCAGCTTAAAGCCCGGACAAAGGAACACCGGGGAGCTGTTTTTT	CASSLKPGQRNTGELFF
-	TRBD2	TRBV11-2	TRBJ2-1	TGTGCCAGCAGCTTAGCAAGCGGGGTTTCCTACAATGAGCAGTTCTTC	CASSLASGVSYNEQFF
-	-	TRBV14	TRBJ2-1	TGTGCCAGCAGCCAAGTGGGGACCTACAATGAGCAGTTCTTC	CASSQVGTYNEQFF
many	-	TRBV20-1	TRBJ2-3	TGCAGTGCTAGAAGGGCCGCGGCCACAGATACGCAGTATTTT	CSARRAAATDTQYF
-	-	TRBV30	TRBJ1-1	TGTGCCGTTGGGGGCACTGAAGCTTTCTTT	CAVGGTEAFF
many	-	TRBV20-1	TRBJ1-4	TGCAGTGCTAGAGAAGGGGTGGGGACGGGATATGAAAAACTGTTTTTT	CSAREGVGTGYEKLFF
few	-	TRBV5-1	TRBJ1-1	TGCGCCAGCAGCGGCGGGCCGAGGAACACTGAAGCTTTCTTT	CASSGGPRNTEAFF
many	-	TRBV12-3/TRBV12-4	TRBJ2-1	TGTGCCAGCAAGCCAGAGCAAGATGAGCAGTTCTTC	CASKPEQDEQFF
few	-	TRBV9	TRBJ1-2	TGTGCCAGCAGAGGGACTGTTGCCGCTAACTATGGCTACACCTTC	CASRGTVAANYGYTF
once	TRBD2	TRBV7-8	TRBJ2-2	TGTGCCAGCAGCTTAGTTGCGGGGGAGACCGGGGAGCTGTTTTTT	CASSLVAGETGELFF
few	-	TRBV29-1	TRBJ2-2	TGCAGCGCCGACCGGGGCGGGGAGCTGTTTTTT	CSADRGGELFF
few	-	TRBV7-9	TRBJ1-6	TGTGCCAGCAGCTTCGGGACATCTAATTCACCCCTCCACTTT	CASSFGTSNSPLHF
-	-	TRBV20-1	TRBJ1-2	TGCAGTGCTAGTGGTAGTGAAGGGGCAGACTATGGCTACACCTTC	CSASGSEGADYGYTF
-	TRBD2	TRBV7-9	TRBJ2-1	TGTGCCAGCAGCCCGGCGGGGGGGATCTCCTACAATGAGCAGTTCTTC	CASSPAGGISYNEQFF
many	-	TRBV7-2	TRBJ1-5	TGTGCCAGCAGGGGGGGGCAGCAGAATCAGCCCCAGCATTTT	CASRGGQQNQPQHF
many	-	TRBV20-1	TRBJ1-4	TGCAGTGCTAGAGTCGCATATTATGAAAAACTGTTTTTT	CSARVAYYEKLFF
-	-	TRBV5-1	TRBJ2-1	TGCGCCAGCAGCTTGGGCCAGAGGGTGAATGAGCAGTTCTTC	CASSLGQRVNEQFF
-	-	TRBV18	TRBJ2-3	TGTGCCAGCTCACCACCCTGGGCTAGCACAGATACGCAGTATTTT	CASSPPWASTDTQYF
-	-	TRBV6-2/TRBV6-3	TRBJ2-7	TGTGCCAGCAGTTGGTTATGGGACTCCTACGAGCAGTACTTC	CASSWLWDSYEQYF
many	-	TRBV7-2	TRBJ1-6	TGTGCCAGCAGCTTGGCCCCAGGGAATTCACCCCTCCACTTT	CASSLAPGNSPLHF
-	-	TRBV12-3/TRBV12-4	TRBJ2-7	TGTGCCAGCAGAGGCACCGGCAGTACCTACGAGCAGTACTTC	CASRGTGSTYEQYF
many	-	TRBV29-1	TRBJ2-1	TGCAGCGTTAAAGGGCGAATCAATGAGCAGTTCTTC	CSVKGRINEQFF
few	-	TRBV12-3/TRBV12-4	TRBJ1-1	TGTGCCAGCAGTCTCCGGAGAGGTCCTGAAGCTTTCTTT	CASSLRRGPEAFF
many	-	TRBV20-1	TRBJ2-7	TGCAGTGCTAGAAGGCAGGGAGGCCACGAGCAGTACTTC	CSARRQGGHEQYF
many	-	TRBV29-1	TRBJ2-5	TGCAGCTACGTACGGGGGAAAGAGACCCAGTACTTC	CSYVRGKETQYF
-	-	TRBV3-1	TRBJ1-2	TGTGCCAGCAGCCAAGAGAGGGGAGGCAACTATGGCTACACCTTC	CASSQERGGNYGYTF
few	TRBD1	TRBV5-6	TRBJ2-7	TGTGCCAGCAGCGCGGACGGCCAGGGGGAGAACGAGCAGTACTTC	CASSADGQGENEQYF
few	-	TRBV6-2/TRBV6-3	TRBJ2-2	TGTGCCAGCAGCCGCGTAATTCCCCCGAACACCGGGGAGCTGTTTTTT	CASSRVIPPNTGELFF
many	-	TRBV10-3	TRBJ2-2	TGTGCCATCAGTCTGCCAGGAGGCACCGGGGAGCTGTTTTTT	CAISLPGGTGELFF
-	-	TRBV18	TRBJ1-5	TGTGCCAGCTCACCACCAGGGTCGAGCAATCAGCCCCAGCATTTT	CASSPPGSSNQPQHF
many	-	TRBV27	TRBJ2-5	TGTGCCAGCAGTTTAGCGTACCAAGAGACCCAGTACTTC	CASSLAYQETQYF
-	-	TRBV27	TRBJ2-5	TGTGCCAGCAGTTTTACAGCGGGTGAGACCCAGTACTTC	CASSFTAGETQYF
-	TRBD2	TRBV7-8	TRBJ2-1	TGTGCCGACGACCTCAGCGGGGGGACTCCTGGGTTGTTCTTC	CADDLSGGTPGLFF
-	-	TRBV12-3/TRBV12-4	TRBJ1-4	TGTGCCAGCACTCCTAGAGGGGGGAATGAAAAACTGTTTTTT	CASTPRGGNEKLFF
many	-	TRBV20-1	TRBJ1-1	TGCAGTTTAGCCTCCCTTGGGTCCGGGAAATCTTTCTTT	CSLASLGSGKSFF
many	-	TRBV20-1	TRBJ1-1	TGCAGTGCTAGACTAGAGGAGAACACTGAAGCTTTCTTT	CSARLEENTEAFF
-	-	TRBV27	TRBJ2-5	TGTGCCAGCAGTCCCCGACTAGGTCCGGGCCAAGAGACCCAGTACTTC	CASSPRLGPGQETQYF
few	TRBD1	TRBV12-3/TRBV12-4	TRBJ1-5	TGTGCCAGCCGGGGTCGACAGGGGAGGGATCAGCCCCAGCATTTT	CASRGRQGRDQPQHF
many	TRBD1	TRBV12-3/TRBV12-4	TRBJ1-2	TGTGCCAGCAGTTCTCCGGGACAGGGACCATACACCTTC	CASSSPGQGPYTF
many	-	TRBV7-2	TRBJ2-2	TGTGCCAGCAGCTCGTCGAACACCGGGGAGCTGTTTTTT	CASSSSNTGELFF